The 22 T cell receptor gamma chains below come from one sample, sequenced in a study of gamma delta lymphoproliferative disorders and STAT genes. The receptor sequences were amplified from genomic DNA of peripheral blood mononuclear cells. TCRdb processed the multiplex PCR reads again with the CATT caller. Of approximately 540 gamma-chain clones in the sample, approximately 31% are singletons; the top ten hold about 97%. The material sequenced was blood. These receptors were taken from a human donor with hepatosplenic T-cell lymphoma.

This clone has a count of ten or more. TCRdb attributes to this sequence the protein of a much larger clone, which differs from the DNA translation at residue 7; a read error is likely, and the protein displayed is translated from the DNA. The V gene is TRGV9, the J gene TRGJP. The J gene, absent from TCRdb, was called here by matching the DNA to germline. This CDR3 has 16 residues. With V trimmed by 0 bases and J by 5 bases, 1 base remained unmatched. In germline, CDR1 is GITISATS, CDR2 ISYDGTV (reference sequence). CDR3: CALWEVKELGKKIKVF. CDR3 coding DNA: TGTGCCTTGTGGGAGGTGAAAGAGTTGGGCAAAAAAATCAAGGTATTT.

This clone was counted between two and nine times. A read error is likely here: a far larger clone is one base away. The same CDR3 also results from other DNA sequences found in this sample. V gene assignment gives TRGV2, but the J gene was left uncalled. The CDR3 spans 15 residues. The germline V gene has CDR1 EGSNGY and CDR2 YDSYNSKV. CDR3 DNA sequence: TGTGCCACCTGGGACGGGCGGTACGGGCATTATAAGAAACTTTTT. The encoded protein is CATWDGRYGHYKKLF.

This clone rates as medium-sized (0.01 to 0.1%). The J gene is TRGJ1 or TRGJ2, the V gene TRGV8. Matching the DNA to germline supplied the J gene, which TCRdb does not give. Germline V CDR1 and CDR2: VENAVY, YDSYNSRV. This CDR3 is built from 13 residues. Losses at the gene ends were 1 base for V and 7 bases for J; bases not matched to a gene: 7. The CDR3 sequence is CATWDRSRYKKLF. The DNA for the CDR3 is TGTGCCACCTGGGATAGATCTCGGTATAAGAAACTCTTT.

The V gene is TRGV11, the J gene TRGJ1 or TRGJ2. No J gene is reported in TCRdb; it was inferred here by comparing the DNA with germline. TRGV11 is marked as an open reading frame, function uncertain. CDR3 length: 13 amino acids. V lost 0 bases and J lost 9; bases outside the gene matches: 5. The CDR3 is CACWIRHVFKKLF. In DNA form, the CDR3 reads TGTGCCTGCTGGATTAGGCACGTCTTTAAGAAACTCTTT.

Comment on this clone: The protein that TCRdb holds for this DNA derives from a much larger clone and differs from the translated DNA at residue 7, which likely indicates a read error; the protein shown here is translated from the DNA. The chain combines TRGV9 with TRGJP. The J gene was not available in TCRdb and was assigned here by matching the DNA to germline segments. Germline V gene sequence: CDR1 GITISATS, CDR2 ISYDGTV (reference sequence). V shed 3 bases and J 5 bases; nucleotides not matched to a gene: 4. The CDR3 is made up of 16 amino acids. CDR3: CALWEKKELGKKIKVF. CDR3 coding DNA: TGTGCCTTGTGGGAGAAGAAAGAGTTGGGCAAAAAAATCAAGGTATTT.

By share, this clone ranks as medium-sized. The same CDR3 also results from other DNA sequences found in this sample. The chain uses TRGV2 and TRGJP2. As TCRdb names no J gene, one was assigned here on the basis of a DNA match to germline. Germline values: CDR1 EGSNGY, CDR2 YDSYNSKV. J lost 0 bases, V lost 6 bases, and 28 bases had no gene match. This CDR3 region has 22 residues. This CDR3 is CATWSVRLLLLAEYSSDWIKTF. CDR3 sequence (DNA): TGTGCCACCTGGTCCGTCCGTTTGCTACTTTTGGCGGAATATAGTAGTGATTGGATCAAGACGTTT.

As regards this clone: No DNA is shown, since the ends of the CDR3 on it are uncertain; the CDR3 is the one TCRdb lists. A V gene of TRGV11 was called, but no J gene was assigned. TRGV11 has ORF status, its function being uncertain. A total of 18 residues make up the CDR3, ends included. The CDR3 sequence: CTTVPAGCLDSSDWIKTF.

This clone counts as medium-sized. The protein given by TCRdb reflects a much larger clone and differs at residue 9 from this DNA's translation, likely from a read error; the protein shown is the DNA's translation. The chain uses TRGV8 and TRGJ1 or TRGJ2. Matching the DNA to germline supplied the J gene, which TCRdb does not give. This CDR3 comprises 13 residues. J gave up 8 bases and V 1 base, and 8 bases lay outside the gene matches. Germline CDR1 and CDR2: VENAVY and YDSYNSRV. CDR3 in amino acids: CATWDSSYHKKLF. Here the CDR3 DNA reads TGTGCCACCTGGGATAGTTCGTATCATAAGAAACTCTTT.

No J gene was named, though the V gene is TRGV10. TRGV10 is sorted into the ORF group, with uncertain function. The CDR3 contains 10 residues. The CDR3 DNA follows: TGTGCTGCGTGGGCCCCGAGGGAACTCTTT. It specifies CAAWAPRELF.

By its share, this clone is medium-sized. The chain has TRGV2 and TRGJ1 or TRGJ2. As TCRdb names no J gene, one was assigned here on the basis of a DNA match to germline. Germline loops: CDR1 EGSNGY, CDR2 YDSYNSKV. J was trimmed by 3 bases and V by 0 bases; bases with no gene match: 8. This CDR3 region has 15 residues. CDR3 DNA: TGTGCCACCTGGGACGGGAACAGAGGTTATTATAAGAAACTCTTT. Translating gives CATWDGNRGYYKKLF.

The table lists this clone with many counts. TCRdb assigns this DNA the protein of a much larger clone, which departs from its translation at residue 9; this likely reflects a read error, and the protein shown comes from translating the DNA. The chain joins TRGV8 to TRGJ1 or TRGJ2. The J gene was missing in TCRdb and was found by matching the end of the DNA to germline. The CDR3 is 13 residues long. Germline V gene lookup returns CDR1 VENAVY and CDR2 YDSYNSRV. V lost 1 base and J lost 8; bases outside the gene matches: 8. The CDR3, as DNA: TGTGCCACCTGGGATAGTTCGTATAATAAGAAACTCTTT. This encodes CATWDSSYNKKLF.

Regarding this clone: A read error is likely here: a far larger clone is one base away. The same CDR3 can be traced to other DNA sequences in this sample. No J gene call was made, and the V gene is TRGV3. This CDR3 region has 11 residues. CDR1 is VTNTFY and CDR2 is YDVSTARD in the germline V gene (reference sequence). CDR3 DNA sequence: TGTGCCACCTGGGACAGGCATAAGAAACTTTTT. It encodes CATWDRHKKLF.

This clone was picked up a small number of times. This likely came from a read error, as a far larger clone is one base away. The DNA is left out, because the CDR3 cannot be placed on it with certainty; the CDR3 is given as TCRdb lists it. Within the sample, other DNA sequences also encode this same CDR3. The V gene was identified as TRGV11, while no J gene was called. TRGV11 is treated as an ORF (open reading frame) with a function not yet certain. The CDR3 contains 16 residues when both ends are counted. The CDR3 here is CTTVPAGLDRRWFKIF.

Judged by abundance, this clone is medium-sized (0.01 to 0.1%). Other DNA sequences in this sample translate to the same CDR3. The genes are TRGV10 and TRGJ1 or TRGJ2. Here the J gene was assigned by germline matching of the DNA, as TCRdb has none. TRGV10 is classed as an ORF, of uncertain function. The CDR3 is 14 residues long. V shed 8 bases and J 3 bases; nucleotides not matched to a gene: 11. The CDR3 DNA sequence: TGTGCTGCGTGGGATCTCTGCGCTTATTATAAGAAACTCTTT. Translated: CAAWDLCAYYKKLF.

The V gene is TRGV2, the J gene TRGJP2. TCRdb leaves out the J gene; it was filled in here by matching the DNA to germline. This CDR3 has 14 residues. In germline, CDR1 is EGSNGY, CDR2 YDSYNSKV. J lost 10 bases, V lost 0 bases, and 8 bases had no gene match. Written as DNA, the CDR3 is TGTGCCACCTGGGACGGGCCTCATGCTTGGATCAAGACGTTT. It translates to CATWDGPHAWIKTF.

A word on this clone: The likely explanation is a read error, given a far larger clone one base away. Distinct nucleotide sequences in the sample also encode this CDR3. With the J gene uncalled, the V gene is TRGV3. Germline values: CDR1 VTNTFY, CDR2 YDVSTARD (reference sequence). The CDR3 contains 14 residues. The CDR3 nucleotides are TGTGCCACCTGGGACAGGCGGGATTATTATAAGAAACTATTT. This translates into CATWDRRDYYKKLF.

The V call is TRGV3, the J call TRGJ1 or TRGJ2. Matching the DNA to germline supplied the J gene, which TCRdb does not give. This CDR3 comprises 15 residues. Germline V lookup: CDR1 VTNTFY, CDR2 YDVSTARD (reference sequence). The ends lost 0 bases at V and 0 bases at J; junction bases unmatched: 5. CDR3 sequence reads: CATWDRRPNYYKKLF. CDR3 bases: TGTGCCACCTGGGACAGGCGCCCGAATTATTATAAGAAACTCTTT.

A note on this clone: The limits of the CDR3 on the DNA are not certain, so only TCRdb's listed CDR3 is given. The V gene is given as TRGV8, and no J gene call is available. The V gene's germline CDR1 is VENAVY and CDR2 YDSYNSRV. A total of 20 residues make up the CDR3, ends included. This CDR3 reads CATWDRPWIIRNSLAVEQHF.

V gene assignment gives TRGV8, but the J gene was left uncalled. The CDR3 consists of 16 residues. Germline lookup yields CDR1 VENAVY and CDR2 YDSYNSRV. The CDR3 sequence is CATWDRGGTTGWFKLF. CDR3 nucleotides: TGTGCCACCTGGGATAGAGGGGGTACCACTGGTTGGTTCAAGCTATTT.

The gene calls are TRGV4 and TRGJP1. TCRdb records no J gene; here it was assigned by comparing the DNA to germline. This CDR3 is 12 amino acids long. The germline gives CDR1 EGSTGY, CDR2 YDSYTSSV. The J segment lost 13 bases and the V segment lost 12 bases, leaving 17 bases of the junction unmatched. CDR3 residues: CASGPPIPFKIF. CDR3 coding DNA: TGTGCCTCTGGCCCTCCCATCCCGTTCAAGATATTT.

With respect to this clone: Because the CDR3's place on the DNA is in doubt, the DNA is left out and the CDR3 is given as listed by TCRdb. V gene TRGV10 was called; the J gene was not. TRGV10 is annotated as an ORF whose role is uncertain. The CDR3 has 19 residues if both end residues are counted. CDR3 amino acids: CAAWVQWGIRNSLAVEQHF.

By share, this clone ranks as medium-sized. The identical CDR3 is also encoded by other nucleotide sequences in the sample. CDR3 sequence: CALWEEFTGWFKIF. The CDR3 DNA sequence: TGTGCCTTGTGGGAGGAGTTCACTGGTTGGTTCAAGATATTT. This rearrangement joins TRGV9 to TRGJP1. The J gene was not available in TCRdb and was assigned here by matching the DNA to germline segments. This CDR3 comprises 14 residues. The J segment lost 4 bases and the V segment lost 2 bases, leaving 4 bases of the junction unmatched. Germline V CDR1 and CDR2: GITISATS, ISYDGTV (reference sequence).